This paragraph covers one TCR beta chain sequence. Patients from Seattle were sampled longitudinally, starting during active infection. The CDR3 extends over 12 amino acids. Trimming pared 0 bases from V and 5 bases from J, leaving 5 bases between. Germline values: CDR1 SGHNT, CDR2 YENEEA. As handled by the study authors: For nucleated cells, counts were estimated from reference gene primer amplification. Method: immunoSEQ multiplex PCR; TCRdb's copy keeps in-frame clones and lacks some. That table is the source of V, J and clone size, and D and trimming were worked out from the DNA. This sample yields about 130,000 clones, of which 81% are seen a single time; approximately 18% belongs to the top ten. This record comes from a study of blood T cell repertoires in COVID-19. Study-level background: Samples came from the United States, Italy and Spain, spanning acute and convalescent COVID-19. From T cells, B-cell-depleted T cells, or PBMCs came the material, which was cDNA or gDNA.

The sample consisted of peripheral blood. The chain is built from TRBV11-3 and TRBJ2-7; D remains unclear. The TCR originated in a man aged 25 to 45 with COVID-19, enrolled during active disease. The CDR3 DNA is TGTGCCAGCAGCTTAGATCCCAACGAGCAGTACTTC. This codes for CASSLDPNEQYF.